A selection of T cell receptor beta chains follows, all from one sample in a study of metastatic and nonmetastatic thyroid tumors. TCRdb reprocessed the PCR reads via MiXCR. This table holds about 12,000 clones, about 33% found once. The sample was tumor tissue. The receptors stem from a male donor with papillary thyroid cancer or a benign thyroid nodule (not recorded which). Some clones in this sample may be carry-over from other donors' samples. The conserved cysteine and the conserved F or W are not part of the CDR3 here. A D gene is named only where the DNA matches it firmly.

v_gene: TRBV11-2; d_gene: -; CDR3aa: ASSLDPLVAGGVGLGEQF
v_gene: TRBV7-6; d_gene: -; CDR3aa: ASSSSGTLSSYNEQF
v_gene: TRBV28; d_gene: -; CDR3aa: ASSLVGRQVNGYT
v_gene: TRBV27; d_gene: -; CDR3aa: ASSNRSSGNTIY
v_gene: TRBV11-3; d_gene: -; CDR3aa: ASSLGPVSTDTQY
v_gene: TRBV6-1; d_gene: -; CDR3aa: ASSGSNQPQH
v_gene: TRBV4-3; d_gene: TRBD2; CDR3aa: ASSQDLPGGGTDTQY
v_gene: TRBV20-1; d_gene: -; CDR3aa: SARDGACNQPQH
v_gene: TRBV19; d_gene: TRBD2; CDR3aa: ASSIRTSRADTQY
v_gene: TRBV5-8; d_gene: -; CDR3aa: ASSLKEQY
v_gene: TRBV6-1; d_gene: TRBD1; CDR3aa: ASSHDRDTEAF
v_gene: TRBV18; d_gene: -; CDR3aa: ASSLSGPINSPLH
v_gene: TRBV12-5; d_gene: TRBD2; CDR3aa: ASGLTSGRLRELF
v_gene: TRBV11-2; d_gene: -; CDR3aa: ASSSPLGGLSYEQY
v_gene: TRBV20-1; d_gene: TRBD2; CDR3aa: SARGTSGRHEQF
v_gene: TRBV11-3; d_gene: TRBD1; CDR3aa: ASSWGQTPSYNSPLH
v_gene: TRBV5-1; d_gene: -; CDR3aa: ASSLAARSNEQF
v_gene: TRBV7-3; d_gene: -; CDR3aa: SSSLSPGAGDTQY
v_gene: TRBV6-1; d_gene: TRBD1; CDR3aa: ASRTGQDTGELF
v_gene: TRBV11-2; d_gene: -; CDR3aa: ASSPERARDTQY
v_gene: TRBV20-1; d_gene: -; CDR3aa: SAASPNADYGYT
v_gene: TRBV5-1; d_gene: -; CDR3aa: ASSRGGTDTQY
v_gene: TRBV28; d_gene: -; CDR3aa: ASRRETQY
v_gene: TRBV12-3/TRBV12-4; d_gene: -; CDR3aa: ASTYWRGVENTGELF
v_gene: TRBV6-1; d_gene: -; CDR3aa: ASSTGSSYNEQF
v_gene: TRBV27; d_gene: -; CDR3aa: ASSLDGDLGVNTEAF
v_gene: TRBV7-8; d_gene: TRBD1; CDR3aa: ASSRGPTGARTEAF
v_gene: TRBV9; d_gene: -; CDR3aa: ASSASDLGNEQF
v_gene: TRBV27; d_gene: -; CDR3aa: ASSRTGTYQETQY
v_gene: TRBV27; d_gene: TRBD1; CDR3aa: ASRDRSTYEQY
v_gene: TRBV3-1; d_gene: -; CDR3aa: ASSQDRVGNQPQH
v_gene: TRBV6-4; d_gene: TRBD2; CDR3aa: ASSDSTSGGADTQY
v_gene: TRBV10-3; d_gene: -; CDR3aa: AISEGGSGETQY
v_gene: TRBV12-3/TRBV12-4; d_gene: -; CDR3aa: ASSHDRLSQETQY
v_gene: TRBV27; d_gene: TRBD1; CDR3aa: ASSPSDREVTDTQY
v_gene: TRBV20-1; d_gene: -; CDR3aa: SASEGGQETQY
v_gene: TRBV7-9; d_gene: -; CDR3aa: ASSPPPPFHTEAF
v_gene: TRBV27; d_gene: TRBD1; CDR3aa: ASKTTGMDNANEKLF
v_gene: TRBV20-1; d_gene: -; CDR3aa: SAPRRGSSYEQY
v_gene: TRBV5-4; d_gene: -; CDR3aa: ASSLRNTDTQY
v_gene: TRBV30; d_gene: -; CDR3aa: AWTTRYSVYNEQF
v_gene: TRBV12-3/TRBV12-4; d_gene: -; CDR3aa: ASSLVSSGELF
v_gene: TRBV11-2; d_gene: -; CDR3aa: ASSLPHGGSTTEAF
v_gene: TRBV4-1; d_gene: -; CDR3aa: ASSQDAGNTEAF
v_gene: TRBV7-2; d_gene: -; CDR3aa: ASSLAVGTTIQETQY
v_gene: TRBV6-1; d_gene: TRBD1; CDR3aa: ASSEAGTASTYEQY
v_gene: TRBV6-2/TRBV6-3; d_gene: TRBD2; CDR3aa: ASSYSGRGTDTQY
v_gene: TRBV12-3/TRBV12-4; d_gene: TRBD2; CDR3aa: ASSLGLAQTQY
v_gene: TRBV6-1; d_gene: -; CDR3aa: ASSENRDRPSPQH
v_gene: TRBV6-1; d_gene: -; CDR3aa: ASSRDQNLNQPQH
v_gene: TRBV6-1; d_gene: -; CDR3aa: ASRGPWGTEAF
v_gene: TRBV9; d_gene: -; CDR3aa: ASSIDLERGDTEAF
v_gene: TRBV5-1; d_gene: TRBD2; CDR3aa: ASSLGLAVYEQY
v_gene: TRBV20-1; d_gene: -; CDR3aa: SAGFGRNEELF